The sample holds a few counts of the clone carrying this T cell receptor beta chain. It was during active infection that Seattle patients were enrolled and then longitudinally followed. The data derive from a study of blood T cell repertoires in COVID-19. Whole-study context: There were acute and convalescent COVID-19 samples, and they came from the United States, Italy and Spain. PBMCs, B-cell-depleted T cells, or T cells provided the cDNA or gDNA that made up the material.

As originally analysed: Reference gene primer amplification yielded estimated nucleated cell counts. The assay was immunoSEQ multiplex PCR, and TCRdb's table has in-frame clones only and misses some. The V and J calls and the clone size are those of that table, but D and trimming were determined from the DNA. The data hold about 170,000 clones, with around 86% observed a single time. V lost 6 bases to trimming and J lost 8 bases; unmatched junction nucleotides: 9. Germline values: CDR1 SGHVS, CDR2 FQNEAQ. The CDR3 sequence is 13 residues long. This chain joins TRBV7-8 and TRBJ1-2, with 7 bases fitting TRBD1. Sequencing was done on a sample of peripheral blood. The source of this sequence is a woman of 80 years or more with COVID-19, enrolled during active disease. The CDR3 loop reads CASSLDREGGYTF. The CDR3 DNA sequence: TGTGCCAGCAGTCTTGACAGGGAAGGGGGCTACACCTTC.